The table lists the clone carrying this T cell receptor beta chain with a few counts. These data belong to a study of OX40 agonist ivuxolimab in advanced cancers. Profiled with immunoSEQ multiplex PCR; TCRdb holds only in-frame clones, not every one. The sample consists of some 46,000 clones, roughly nine tenths of them appearing once. CDR3 length: 13 residues. V lost 3 bases and J 5 bases, leaving 8 bases between the germline ends. Per the germline V gene, CDR1 is MRHNA and CDR2 is SNTAGT. The rearrangement uses TRBV6-4 and TRBJ2-1; possibly TRBD2 for D (6 bases). The source material was CD4+ or CD8+ T cells sorted from blood, sampled in a trial of the OX40 agonist ivuxolimab. The sequence came from an adult with an advanced solid tumor such as melanoma, head and neck, liver or kidney cancer. Written as DNA, the CDR3 is TGTGCCAGCAGTGAGCGGGGAAACAATGAGCAGTTCTTC. As protein: CASSERGNNEQFF.